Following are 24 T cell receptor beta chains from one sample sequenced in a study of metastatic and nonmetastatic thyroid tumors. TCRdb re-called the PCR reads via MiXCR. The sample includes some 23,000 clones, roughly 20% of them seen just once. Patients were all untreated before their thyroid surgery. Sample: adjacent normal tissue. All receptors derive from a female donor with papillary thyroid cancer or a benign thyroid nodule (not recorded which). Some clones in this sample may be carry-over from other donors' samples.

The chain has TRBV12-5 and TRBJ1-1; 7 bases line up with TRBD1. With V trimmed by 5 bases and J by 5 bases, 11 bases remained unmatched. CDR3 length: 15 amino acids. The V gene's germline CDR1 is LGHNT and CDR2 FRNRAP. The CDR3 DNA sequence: TGTGCTAGTGGTCCCGGAACAGGGGTGGGGACTGAAGCTTTCTTT. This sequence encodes CASGPGTGVGTEAFF.

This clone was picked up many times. CDR3 sequence: CASTRLNQPQHF. The CDR3 bases are TGTGCCAGCACAAGACTTAATCAGCCCCAGCATTTT. This rearrangement joins TRBV28 to TRBJ1-5; D ambiguous. V lost 7 bases to trimming and J lost 4 bases, with 8 bases between them. CDR1 MDHEN and CDR2 SYDVKM come from the germline V gene. The CDR3 covers 12 residues.

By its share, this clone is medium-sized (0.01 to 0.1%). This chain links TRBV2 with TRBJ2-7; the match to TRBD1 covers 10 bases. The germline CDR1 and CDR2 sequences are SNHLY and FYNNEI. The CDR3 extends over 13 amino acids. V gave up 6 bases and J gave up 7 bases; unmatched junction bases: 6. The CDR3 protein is CASRGTGAGEQYF. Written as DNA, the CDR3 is TGTGCCAGCAGGGGGACAGGGGCTGGGGAGCAGTACTTC.

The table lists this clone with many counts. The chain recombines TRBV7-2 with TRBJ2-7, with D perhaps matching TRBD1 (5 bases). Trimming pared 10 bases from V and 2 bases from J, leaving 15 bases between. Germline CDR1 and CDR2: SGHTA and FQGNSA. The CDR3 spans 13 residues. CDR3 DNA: TGTGCCACCACTAAAACAGGCCCCTACGAGCAGTACTTC. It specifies CATTKTGPYEQYF.

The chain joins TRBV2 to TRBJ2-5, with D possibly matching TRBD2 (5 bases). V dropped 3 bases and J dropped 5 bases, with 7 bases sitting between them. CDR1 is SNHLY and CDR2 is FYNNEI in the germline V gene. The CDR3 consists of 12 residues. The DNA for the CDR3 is TGTGCCAGCAGTGATGAGGGTGAGACCCAGTACTTC. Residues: CASSDEGETQYF.

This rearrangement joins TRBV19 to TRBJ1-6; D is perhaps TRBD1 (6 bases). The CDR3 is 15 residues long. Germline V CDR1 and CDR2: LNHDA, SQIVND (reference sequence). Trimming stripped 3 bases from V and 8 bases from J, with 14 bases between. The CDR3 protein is CASSIMAGEDSPLHF. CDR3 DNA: TGTGCCAGTAGTATCATGGCAGGGGAGGATTCACCCCTCCACTTT.

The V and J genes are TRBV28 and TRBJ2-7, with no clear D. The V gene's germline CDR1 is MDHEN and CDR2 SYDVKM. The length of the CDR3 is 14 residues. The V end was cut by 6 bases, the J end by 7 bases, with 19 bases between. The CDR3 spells CASSSLALGREQYF. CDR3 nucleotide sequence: TGTGCCAGCAGCTCTCTTGCACTGGGAAGGGAGCAGTACTTC.

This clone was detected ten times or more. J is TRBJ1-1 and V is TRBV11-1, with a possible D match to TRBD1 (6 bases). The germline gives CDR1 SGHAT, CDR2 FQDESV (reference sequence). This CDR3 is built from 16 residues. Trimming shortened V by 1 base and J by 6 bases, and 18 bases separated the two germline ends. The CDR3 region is CASSLGAGGRVAEAFF. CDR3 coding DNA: TGTGCCAGCAGCTTAGGGGCTGGGGGCCGGGTCGCTGAAGCTTTCTTT.

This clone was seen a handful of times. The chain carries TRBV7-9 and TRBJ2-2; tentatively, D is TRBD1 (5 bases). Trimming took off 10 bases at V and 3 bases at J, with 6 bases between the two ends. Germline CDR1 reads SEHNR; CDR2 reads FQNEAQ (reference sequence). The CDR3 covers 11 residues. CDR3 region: CATRDTGELFF. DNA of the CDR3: TGTGCCACCAGGGACACCGGGGAGCTGTTTTTT.

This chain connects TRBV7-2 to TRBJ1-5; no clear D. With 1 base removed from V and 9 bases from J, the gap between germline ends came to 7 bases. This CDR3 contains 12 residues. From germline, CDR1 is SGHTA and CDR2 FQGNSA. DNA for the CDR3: TGTGCCAGCAGCTTAGGTGCATTGCCCCAGCATTTT. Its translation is CASSLGALPQHF.

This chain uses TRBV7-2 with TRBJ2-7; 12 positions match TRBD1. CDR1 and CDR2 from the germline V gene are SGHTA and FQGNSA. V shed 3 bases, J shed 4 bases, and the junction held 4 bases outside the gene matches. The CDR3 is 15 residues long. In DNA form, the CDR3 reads TGTGCCAGCAGCTTGCTGGGACAGGGGGCATACGAGCAGTACTTC. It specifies CASSLLGQGAYEQYF.

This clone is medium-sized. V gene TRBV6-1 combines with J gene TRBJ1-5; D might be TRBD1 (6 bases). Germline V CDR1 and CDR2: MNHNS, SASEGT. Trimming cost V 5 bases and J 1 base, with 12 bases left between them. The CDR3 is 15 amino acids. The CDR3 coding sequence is TGTGCCAGCAGTAAGACAGGTGCAAGCAATCAGCCCCAGCATTTT. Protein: CASSKTGASNQPQHF.

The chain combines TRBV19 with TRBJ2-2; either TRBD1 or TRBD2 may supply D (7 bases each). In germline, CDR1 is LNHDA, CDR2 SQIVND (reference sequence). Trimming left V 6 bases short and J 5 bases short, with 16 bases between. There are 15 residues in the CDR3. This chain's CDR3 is CASRETGRVTGELFF. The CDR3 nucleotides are TGTGCCAGTAGAGAGACAGGGAGGGTGACCGGGGAGCTGTTTTTT.

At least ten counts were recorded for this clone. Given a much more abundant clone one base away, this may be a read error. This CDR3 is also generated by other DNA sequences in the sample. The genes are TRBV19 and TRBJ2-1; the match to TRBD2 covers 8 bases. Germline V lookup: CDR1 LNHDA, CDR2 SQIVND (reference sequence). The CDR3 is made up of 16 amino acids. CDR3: CASSMPWTSHYNEQFF. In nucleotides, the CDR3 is TGCGCCAGTAGTATGCCCTGGACTAGCCACTACAATGAGCAGTTCTTC.

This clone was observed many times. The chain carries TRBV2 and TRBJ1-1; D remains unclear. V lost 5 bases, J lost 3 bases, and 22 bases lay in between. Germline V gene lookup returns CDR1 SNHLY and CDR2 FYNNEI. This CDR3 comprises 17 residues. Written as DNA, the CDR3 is TGTGCCAGCAGTTTAACTCGGGAAATTGGGGTGTACACTGAAGCTTTCTTT. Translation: CASSLTREIGVYTEAFF.

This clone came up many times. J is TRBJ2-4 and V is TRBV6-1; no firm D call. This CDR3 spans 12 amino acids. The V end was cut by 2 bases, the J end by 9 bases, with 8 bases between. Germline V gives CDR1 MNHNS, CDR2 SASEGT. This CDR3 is CASSESVFIQYF. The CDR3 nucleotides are TGTGCCAGCAGTGAAAGCGTGTTCATTCAGTACTTC.

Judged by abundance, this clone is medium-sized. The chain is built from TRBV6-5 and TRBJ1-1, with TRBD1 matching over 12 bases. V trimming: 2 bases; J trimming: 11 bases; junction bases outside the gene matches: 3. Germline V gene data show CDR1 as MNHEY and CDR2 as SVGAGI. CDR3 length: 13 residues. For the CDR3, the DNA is TGTGCCAGCAGTTACCGGGGACAGGGGGCGGCTTTCTTT. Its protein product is CASSYRGQGAAFF.

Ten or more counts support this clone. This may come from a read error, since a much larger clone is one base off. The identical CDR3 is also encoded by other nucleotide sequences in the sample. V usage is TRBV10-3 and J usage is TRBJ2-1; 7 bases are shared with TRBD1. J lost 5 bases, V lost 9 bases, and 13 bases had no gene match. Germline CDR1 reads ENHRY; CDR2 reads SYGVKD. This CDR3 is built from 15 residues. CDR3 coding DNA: TGTGCCATTCGGGCACCGCGACAGGGAGACAATGAGCAGTTCTTC. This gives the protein CAIRAPRQGDNEQFF.

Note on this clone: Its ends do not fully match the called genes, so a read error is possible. Written as DNA, the CDR3 is TGTGCCAGCAGTGAAAATCGCCTCAATCAGCCCCATCATTTT. The encoded protein is CASSENRLNQPHHF. The chain recombines TRBV6-5 with TRBJ1-5; D not certain. Germline V gives CDR1 MNHEY, CDR2 SVGAGI. The CDR3 has 14 residues.

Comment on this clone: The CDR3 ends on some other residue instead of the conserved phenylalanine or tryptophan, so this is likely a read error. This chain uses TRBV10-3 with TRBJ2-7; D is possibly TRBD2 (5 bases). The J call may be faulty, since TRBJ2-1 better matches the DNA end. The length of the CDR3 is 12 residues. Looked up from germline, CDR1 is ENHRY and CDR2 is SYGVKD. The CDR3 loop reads CATDPGSYEQFC. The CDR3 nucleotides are TGTGCCACCGACCCGGGATCCTACGAGCAGTTCTGC.

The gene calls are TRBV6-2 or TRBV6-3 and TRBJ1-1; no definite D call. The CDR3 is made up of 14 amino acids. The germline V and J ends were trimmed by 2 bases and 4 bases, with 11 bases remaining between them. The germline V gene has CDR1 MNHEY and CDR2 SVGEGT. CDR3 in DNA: TGTGCCAGCAGTTACGTCCAGTGGGGCACTGAAGCTTTCTTT. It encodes CASSYVQWGTEAFF.

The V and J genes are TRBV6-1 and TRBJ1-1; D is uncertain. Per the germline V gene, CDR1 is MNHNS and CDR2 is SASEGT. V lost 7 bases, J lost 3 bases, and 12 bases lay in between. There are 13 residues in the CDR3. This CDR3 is CASTGPWDTEAFF. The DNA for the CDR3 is TGTGCCAGCACGGGTCCTTGGGACACTGAAGCTTTCTTT.

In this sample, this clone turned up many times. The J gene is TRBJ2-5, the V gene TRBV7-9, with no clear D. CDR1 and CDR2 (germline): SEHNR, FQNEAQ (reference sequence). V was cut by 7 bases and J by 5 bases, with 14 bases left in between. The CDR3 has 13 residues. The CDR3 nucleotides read TGTGCCAGCACCGACCCGATAAAGGAGACCCAGTACTTC. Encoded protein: CASTDPIKETQYF. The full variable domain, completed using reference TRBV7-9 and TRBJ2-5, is DTGVSQNPRHKITKRGQNVTFRCDPISEHNRLYWYRQTLGQGPEFLTYFQNEAQLEKSRLLSDRFSAERPKGSFSTLEIQRTEQGDSAMYLCASTDPIKETQYFGPGTRLLVL.

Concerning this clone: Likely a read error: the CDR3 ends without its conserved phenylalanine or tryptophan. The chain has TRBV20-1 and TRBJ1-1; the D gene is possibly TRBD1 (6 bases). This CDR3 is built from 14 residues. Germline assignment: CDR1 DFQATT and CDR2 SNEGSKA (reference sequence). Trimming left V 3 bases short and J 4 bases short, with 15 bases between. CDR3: CSASLGGPGTEAFS. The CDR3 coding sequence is TGCAGTGCTAGTTTGGGGGGGCCTGGCACTGAAGCTTTCTCT.